The subject of this entry is one TCR beta chain. Its antigen is still unknown. Unique molecular identifier tags were affixed to discrete cDNA molecules. TCRdb passed the 5' RACE reads through MiXCR, listing each CDR3 protein once. Here the sample spans roughly 100,000 distinct CDR3 sequences, roughly 13% being singletons. This specimen belongs to a study of early T cells in non-severe SARS-CoV-2 infection. As for the study in general: The authors sequenced bulk RNA from unsorted whole blood, leaving chains unpaired.

Findings and limits, study-wide: A preference for anti-spike CD8 responses marked VDJdb matching, which missed private and CD4 specificities.

CDR3 length equals 14 residues. From germline, CDR1 is MNHEY and CDR2 SVGEGT. Trimming left V 6 bases short and J 0 bases short, with 11 bases between. What was sequenced was whole blood. The source is an adult who was a healthcare worker with PCR-confirmed SARS-CoV-2 infection or an uninfected control (not recorded which). V usage is TRBV6-2 or TRBV6-3 and J usage is TRBJ1-1; D is undetermined. CDR3 in DNA: TGTGCCAGCAGGACCGGGATTATGAACACTGAAGCTTTCTTT. Translation: CASRTGIMNTEAFF.